The clone carrying this T cell receptor beta chain has more than one count but fewer than ten. Its antigen is not known. These data belong to a study of blood T cells in healthy people across ages. Turning to the study itself: About one barcoded beta molecule per two T cells was captured by template switching.

A second about 6 to 11 cycle PCR used barcoded and J-beta primers. The template-switch adaptor was a 5' adaptor with 12 random nucleotides. It tagged each cDNA molecule. A single record per CDR3 protein comes from TCRdb applying MiXCR to the 5' RACE reads. Among approximately 1,000,000 distinct CDR3 sequences listed, more than 30% were seen once. Samples each had at least 6 micrograms of total RNA extracted. The study's findings and limits: Donor CMV infection status was unknown, possibly confounding age-related changes in expanded clonotypes.

The length of the CDR3 is 13 residues. Germline V gene data show CDR1 as SGDLS and CDR2 as YYNGEE. The ends were cut back, 4 bases at V and 8 bases at J, with 15 bases in the middle. This sequence was found in a young man in good health. V usage is TRBV9 and J usage is TRBJ1-2; D gene unclear. The source material was blood. The DNA for the CDR3 is TGTGCCAGCAGCTCCGCCCCTGGGTCCGGCTACACCTTC. It encodes CASSSAPGSGYTF.